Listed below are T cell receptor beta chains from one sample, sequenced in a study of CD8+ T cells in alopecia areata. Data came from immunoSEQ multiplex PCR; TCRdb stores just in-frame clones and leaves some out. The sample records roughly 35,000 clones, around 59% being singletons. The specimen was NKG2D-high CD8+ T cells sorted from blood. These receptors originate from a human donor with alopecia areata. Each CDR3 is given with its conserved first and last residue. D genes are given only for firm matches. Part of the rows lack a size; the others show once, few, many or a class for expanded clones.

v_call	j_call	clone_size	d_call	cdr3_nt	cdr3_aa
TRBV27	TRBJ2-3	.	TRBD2	TGTGCCAGCAGTTTGTGGCCCCCGAGGAGCGGGACCACAGATACGCAGTATTTT	CASSLWPPRSGTTDTQYF
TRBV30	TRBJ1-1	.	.	TGTGCCTGGAAACCGGGCCGGCTGAACACTGAAGCTTTCTTT	CAWKPGRLNTEAFF
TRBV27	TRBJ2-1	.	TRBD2	TGTGCCAGCAGTCCTCTTAGCGGGGGGTTCTACAATGAGCAGTTCTTC	CASSPLSGGFYNEQFF
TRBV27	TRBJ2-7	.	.	TGTGCCAGCAGTTTAGACTTGCCTTTGCCCCTGGGCGAGCAGTACTTC	CASSLDLPLPLGEQYF
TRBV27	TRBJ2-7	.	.	TGTGCCAGCAGTTCGGTTGGGGATGAGCAGTACTTC	CASSSVGDEQYF
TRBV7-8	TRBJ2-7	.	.	TGTGCCAGCAGCGTATTCCGGGAACGGAACTTCGAGCAGTACTTC	CASSVFRERNFEQYF
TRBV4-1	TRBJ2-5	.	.	TGCGCCAGCAGCCCTCGTGGAGAGACCCAGTACTTC	CASSPRGETQYF
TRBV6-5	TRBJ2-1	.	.	TGTGCCAGCAGTTACCCAGGGGTTGAGCAGTTCTTC	CASSYPGVEQFF
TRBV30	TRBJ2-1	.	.	TGTGCCTGGAACCAGGGGTATGAGCAGTTCTTC	CAWNQGYEQFF
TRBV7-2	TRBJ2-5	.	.	TGTGCCAGCAGCTCCCTCGACAGTTGGACAGAGACCCAGTACTTC	CASSSLDSWTETQYF
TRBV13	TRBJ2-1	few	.	TGTGCCAGCAGCTTGTTCAGAGCGAACAATGAGCAGTTCTTC	CASSLFRANNEQFF
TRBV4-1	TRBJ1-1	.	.	TGCGCCAGCAGCCAAAACCGTGGGACTGAAGCTTTCTTT	CASSQNRGTEAFF
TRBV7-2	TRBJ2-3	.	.	TGTGCCAGCAGCTTCGATAGAGATACGCAGTATTTT	CASSFDRDTQYF
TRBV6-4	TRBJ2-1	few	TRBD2	TGTGCCAGCAGCGCTCTCGGGGAGGGGTACAATGAGCAGTTCTTC	CASSALGEGYNEQFF
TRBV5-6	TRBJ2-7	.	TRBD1	TGTGCCAGCAGCTTGGGGGGACAGAACTACGAGCAGTACTTC	CASSLGGQNYEQYF
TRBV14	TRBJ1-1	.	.	TGTGCCAGCAGCCAAACAGGGAGGACCACTGAAGCTTTCTTT	CASSQTGRTTEAFF
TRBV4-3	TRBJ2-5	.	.	TGCGCCAGCAGCCAAGGGGGGGAGACCCAGTACTTC	CASSQGGETQYF
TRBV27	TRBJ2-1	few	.	TGTGCCAGCAGTTTTGGCCTTCCCTACAATGAGCAGTTCTTC	CASSFGLPYNEQFF
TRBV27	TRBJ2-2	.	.	TGTGCCAGCAGTCCCACCGGGGAGCTGTTTTTT	CASSPTGELFF
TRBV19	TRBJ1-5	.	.	TGTGCCAGTACCAAGGGGTACACCCCGGATCAGCCCCAGCATTTT	CASTKGYTPDQPQHF
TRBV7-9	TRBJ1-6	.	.	TGTGCCAGCAGCTTGCAGGACCTGTCCAATCCACCCCTCCACTTT	CASSLQDLSNPPLHF
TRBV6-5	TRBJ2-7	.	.	TGTGCCAGCAGTTACTCGACGGATAACAACGAGCAGTACTTC	CASSYSTDNNEQYF
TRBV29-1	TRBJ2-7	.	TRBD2	TGCAGCGTTGTTGTTTTTGCGGGAGGGAACGAGCAGTACTTC	CSVVVFAGGNEQYF
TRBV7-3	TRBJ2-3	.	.	TGTGCCAGCAGCTTAACGGATCCGGCAGATACGCAGTATTTT	CASSLTDPADTQYF
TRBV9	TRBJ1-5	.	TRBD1	TGTGCCAGCAGCGAGGACAGGGGTGGTCAGCCCCAGCATTTT	CASSEDRGGQPQHF
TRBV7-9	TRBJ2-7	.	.	TGTGCCAGCAGCTTAGAGGTCGGGTACCTCCCGCAGTACTTC	CASSLEVGYLPQYF
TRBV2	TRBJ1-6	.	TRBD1	TGTGCCAGCAGTGAAGGTGTCAGGGGGCCGGGTAATTCACCCCTCCACTTT	CASSEGVRGPGNSPLHF
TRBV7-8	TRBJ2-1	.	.	TGTGCCACCCACTTTGGGGGGGACACTAACTACAATGAGCAGTTCTTC	CATHFGGDTNYNEQFF
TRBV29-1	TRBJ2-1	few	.	TGCAGCGTTGAAAACTTGACAGATAGAGGATACAATGAGCAGTTCTTC	CSVENLTDRGYNEQFF
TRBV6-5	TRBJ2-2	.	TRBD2	TGTGCCAGCAGTTACGTCTGGGGGGGCGGGGAGCTGTTTTTT	CASSYVWGGGELFF
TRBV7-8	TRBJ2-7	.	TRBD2	TGTGCCAGCAGCTTCTCAACGGGGGGTTCCTACGAGCAGTACTTC	CASSFSTGGSYEQYF
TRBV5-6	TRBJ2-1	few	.	TGTGCCAGCAGCTTGGCTGCAGGGAATGAGCAGTTCTTC	CASSLAAGNEQFF
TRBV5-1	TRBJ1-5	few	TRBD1	TGCGCCAGCAGCTTGGGAGGGGGCAACAATCAGCCCCAGCATTTT	CASSLGGGNNQPQHF
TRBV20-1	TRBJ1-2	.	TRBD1	TGCAGTGCTATTGGGACAGGGTCCTACACCTTC	CSAIGTGSYTF
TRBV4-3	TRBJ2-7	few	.	TGCGCCAGCAGCCAAGATATCGGGGGCGAGCAGTACTTC	CASSQDIGGEQYF
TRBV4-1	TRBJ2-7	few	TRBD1	TGCGCCAGCAGCCAAGGGACAGGGCCCACTACTACCGAGCAGTACTTC	CASSQGTGPTTTEQYF
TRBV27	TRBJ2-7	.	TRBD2	TGTGCCAGCAGTCCAGGACTAGCGGGAGTTCACGAGCAGTACTTC	CASSPGLAGVHEQYF
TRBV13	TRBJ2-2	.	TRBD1	TGTGCCAGCAGCCCCGGGACAGCCACCGGGGAGCTGTTTTTT	CASSPGTATGELFF
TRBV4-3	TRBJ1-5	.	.	TGCGCCAGCAGCCAAGATCCGGGGAATAGCAATCAGCCCCAGCATTTT	CASSQDPGNSNQPQHF
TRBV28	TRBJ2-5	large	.	TGTGCCAGCAGTACTTCTATAGAGACCCAGTACTTC	CASSTSIETQYF
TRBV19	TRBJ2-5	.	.	TGTGCGAGTAGGCAGGGAGTGGAGACCCAGTACTTC	CASRQGVETQYF
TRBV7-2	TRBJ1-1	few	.	TGTGCCAGCAGCTTAGGAAGGGCCACTGAAGCTTTCTTT	CASSLGRATEAFF
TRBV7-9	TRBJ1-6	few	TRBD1	TGTGCCAGCAGCACACACGATCTACAGGGGGCTAATTCACCCCTCCACTTT	CASSTHDLQGANSPLHF
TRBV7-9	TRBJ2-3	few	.	TGTGCCAGCAGCTTAGAAGATACGCAGTATTTT	CASSLEDTQYF
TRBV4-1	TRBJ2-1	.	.	TGCGCCAGCAGCGCCAGTATATCCTCCTACAATGAGCAGTTCTTC	CASSASISSYNEQFF
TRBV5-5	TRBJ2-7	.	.	TGTGCCAGCAGCTTGGAGGTGCGGTTTCGGGGGAGGTCCTACGAGCAGTACTTC	CASSLEVRFRGRSYEQYF
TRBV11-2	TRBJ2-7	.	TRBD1	TGTGCCAGCAGCTTCCGTTCGGACAGGGGGCTTTACGAGCAGTACTTC	CASSFRSDRGLYEQYF
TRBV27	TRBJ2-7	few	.	TGTGCCAGCAGTTACGCCGGGCCCCCCTACGAGCAGTACTTC	CASSYAGPPYEQYF
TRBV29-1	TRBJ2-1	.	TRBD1	TGCAGCGTTAAAACAGGGGGGCAGGGAGTATACAATGAGCAGTTCTTC	CSVKTGGQGVYNEQFF
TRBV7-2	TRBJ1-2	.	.	TGTGCCAGCAGCTTAGCAGGGAGAGCTAACTATGGCTACACCTTC	CASSLAGRANYGYTF
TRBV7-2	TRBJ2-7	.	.	TGTGCCAGCAGCTACGATGGGCCCTACGAGCAGTACTTC	CASSYDGPYEQYF
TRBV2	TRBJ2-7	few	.	TGTGCCAGCAGTGAAAGGTGGACAGAGGTCTACGAGCAGTACTTC	CASSERWTEVYEQYF
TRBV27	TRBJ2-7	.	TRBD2	TGTGCCAGCAGTCCCGGGACTAGCGGCTACGAGCAGTACTTC	CASSPGTSGYEQYF
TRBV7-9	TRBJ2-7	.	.	TGTGCCAGCAGCTTAGTTCAGGGAGGACCCGACGAGCAGTACTTC	CASSLVQGGPDEQYF
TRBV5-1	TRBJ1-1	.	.	TGCGCCAGCAGCACGACAGGGAACACTGAAGCTTTCTTT	CASSTTGNTEAFF
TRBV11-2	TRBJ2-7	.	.	TGTGCCAGCAGCAACGGAGTTCTCCCCTACGAGCAGTACTTC	CASSNGVLPYEQYF
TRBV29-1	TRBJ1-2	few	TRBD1	TGCAGCGTGATATACAGGGGGCTCGGGTCGGGCTACACCTTC	CSVIYRGLGSGYTF